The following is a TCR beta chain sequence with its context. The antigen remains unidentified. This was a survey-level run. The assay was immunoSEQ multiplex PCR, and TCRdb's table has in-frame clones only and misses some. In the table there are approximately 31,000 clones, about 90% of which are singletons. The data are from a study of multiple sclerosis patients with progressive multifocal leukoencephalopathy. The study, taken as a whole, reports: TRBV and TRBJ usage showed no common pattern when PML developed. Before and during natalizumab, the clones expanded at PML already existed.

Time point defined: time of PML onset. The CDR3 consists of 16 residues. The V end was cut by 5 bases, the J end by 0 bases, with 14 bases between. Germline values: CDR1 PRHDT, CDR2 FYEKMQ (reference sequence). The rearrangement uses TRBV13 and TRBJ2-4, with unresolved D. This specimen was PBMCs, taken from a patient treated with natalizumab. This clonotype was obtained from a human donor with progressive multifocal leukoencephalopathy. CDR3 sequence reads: CASSAPTGSAKNIQYF. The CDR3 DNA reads TGTGCCAGCAGCGCACCCACCGGGTCAGCCAAAAACATTCAGTACTTC.